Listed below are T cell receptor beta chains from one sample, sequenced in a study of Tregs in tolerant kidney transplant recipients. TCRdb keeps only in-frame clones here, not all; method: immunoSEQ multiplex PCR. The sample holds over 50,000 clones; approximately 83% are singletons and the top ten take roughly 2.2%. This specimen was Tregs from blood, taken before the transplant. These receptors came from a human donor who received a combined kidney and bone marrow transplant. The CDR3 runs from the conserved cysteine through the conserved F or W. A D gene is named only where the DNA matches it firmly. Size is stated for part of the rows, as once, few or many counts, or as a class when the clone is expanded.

CDR3 protein: CASSLEAGNTEAFF
CDR3 DNA: TGCGCCAGCAGCTTGGAGGCCGGGAACACTGAAGCTTTCTTT
D gene: -
CDR3 length: 14
V gene: TRBV5-1
J gene: TRBJ1-1
clone size: -

CDR3 protein: CASSPGFRETQYF
CDR3 DNA: TGTGCCAGCTCACCCGGTTTTAGGGAGACCCAGTACTTC
D gene: -
CDR3 length: 13
V gene: TRBV18
J gene: TRBJ2-5
clone size: -

CDR3 protein: CASSVMATHEQYF
CDR3 DNA: TGTGCCAGCTCAGTTATGGCGACCCACGAGCAGTACTTC
D gene: -
CDR3 length: 13
V gene: TRBV18
J gene: TRBJ2-7
clone size: -

CDR3 protein: CASSRGRTEHNQPQHF
CDR3 DNA: TGTGCCAGCTCCCGCGGACGGACAGAGCACAATCAGCCCCAGCATTTT
D gene: -
CDR3 length: 16
V gene: TRBV18
J gene: TRBJ1-5
clone size: -

CDR3 protein: CASSASSGVGRQYF
CDR3 DNA: TGTGCCAGCAGCGCCTCATCAGGGGTTGGCAGGCAGTACTTC
D gene: -
CDR3 length: 14
V gene: TRBV5-5
J gene: TRBJ2-7
clone size: -

CDR3 protein: CASIAQGGPYTEAFF
CDR3 DNA: TGTGCCAGTATTGCACAGGGGGGGCCGTACACTGAAGCTTTCTTT
D gene: TRBD1
CDR3 length: 15
V gene: TRBV19
J gene: TRBJ1-1
clone size: -

CDR3 protein: CASSYGRGGELFF
CDR3 DNA: TGTGCCAGCAGTTACGGGAGGGGCGGGGAGCTGTTTTTT
D gene: TRBD2
CDR3 length: 13
V gene: TRBV19
J gene: TRBJ2-2
clone size: -

CDR3 protein: CASSLGYRGADTEAFF
CDR3 DNA: TGCGCCAGCAGCTTGGGTTACAGGGGTGCAGACACTGAAGCTTTCTTT
D gene: TRBD1
CDR3 length: 16
V gene: TRBV5-1
J gene: TRBJ1-1
clone size: -

CDR3 protein: CASRGTGSGETQYF
CDR3 DNA: TGCGCCAGCAGAGGGACAGGGTCAGGGGAGACCCAGTACTTC
D gene: TRBD1
CDR3 length: 14
V gene: TRBV10-1
J gene: TRBJ2-5
clone size: -

CDR3 protein: CAISGSQGLVVNTEAFF
CDR3 DNA: TGTGCCATCAGTGGATCGCAGGGGTTAGTTGTGAACACTGAAGCTTTCTTT
D gene: -
CDR3 length: 17
V gene: TRBV10-3
J gene: TRBJ1-1
clone size: few

CDR3 protein: CASSPTWAGPHTDTQYF
CDR3 DNA: TGTGCCAGCTCACCGACGTGGGCAGGGCCACACACAGATACGCAGTATTTT
D gene: -
CDR3 length: 17
V gene: TRBV18
J gene: TRBJ2-3
clone size: -

CDR3 protein: CASSSTPGGTGELFF
CDR3 DNA: TGTGCCAGCTCATCAACTCCAGGGGGCACCGGGGAGCTGTTTTTT
D gene: TRBD1
CDR3 length: 15
V gene: TRBV7-9
J gene: TRBJ2-2
clone size: -

CDR3 protein: CASRSAGRPQHF
CDR3 DNA: TGTGCCAGCAGGTCGGCCGGCCGGCCCCAGCATTTT
D gene: -
CDR3 length: 12
V gene: TRBV6-5
J gene: TRBJ1-5
clone size: once

CDR3 protein: CAISEYRGLTGNTIYF
CDR3 DNA: TGTGCCATCAGTGAGTACAGGGGCCTTACTGGAAACACCATATATTTT
D gene: TRBD1
CDR3 length: 16
V gene: TRBV10-3
J gene: TRBJ1-3
clone size: -

CDR3 protein: CASSLRQGYNQPQHF
CDR3 DNA: TGTGCCAGCAGCCTTAGACAGGGGTACAATCAGCCCCAGCATTTT
D gene: TRBD1
CDR3 length: 15
V gene: TRBV7-2
J gene: TRBJ1-5
clone size: -

CDR3 protein: CASSRRGSEQYF
CDR3 DNA: TGTGCCAGCAGCCGTAGGGGTAGCGAGCAGTACTTC
D gene: -
CDR3 length: 12
V gene: TRBV7-9
J gene: TRBJ2-7
clone size: -

CDR3 protein: CASSFSGTMNTEAFF
CDR3 DNA: TGTGCCAGCAGCTTTTCAGGGACAATGAACACTGAAGCTTTCTTT
D gene: -
CDR3 length: 15
V gene: TRBV7-2
J gene: TRBJ1-1
clone size: -

CDR3 protein: CAWSAGRTGSFFWAQYF
CDR3 DNA: TGTGCCTGGAGTGCCGGAAGGACAGGCTCCTTTTTTTGGGCCCAGTACTTC
D gene: TRBD1
CDR3 length: 17
V gene: TRBV30
J gene: TRBJ2-5
clone size: -

CDR3 protein: CATSRGEASTYEQYF
CDR3 DNA: TGTGCCACCTCAAGAGGGGAAGCGTCCACCTACGAGCAGTACTTC
D gene: -
CDR3 length: 15
V gene: TRBV19
J gene: TRBJ2-7
clone size: -

CDR3 protein: CASSRIEGTDTQYF
CDR3 DNA: TGTGCCAGCAGCCGCATCGAGGGCACAGATACGCAGTATTTT
D gene: -
CDR3 length: 14
V gene: TRBV11-3
J gene: TRBJ2-3
clone size: -

CDR3 protein: CASSKGLAGSSDTQYF
CDR3 DNA: TGTGCCAGCAGCAAGGGACTAGCGGGGAGTTCGGATACGCAGTATTTT
D gene: TRBD2
CDR3 length: 16
V gene: TRBV7-6
J gene: TRBJ2-3
clone size: -

CDR3 protein: CASSRGVQETQYF
CDR3 DNA: TGTGCCAGCAGCCGGGGGGTCCAAGAGACCCAGTACTTC
D gene: TRBD2
CDR3 length: 13
V gene: TRBV7-6
J gene: TRBJ2-5
clone size: -

CDR3 protein: CASSRMESTQYF
CDR3 DNA: TGTGCCAGCAGCCGGATGGAAAGCACCCAGTACTTC
D gene: -
CDR3 length: 12
V gene: TRBV6-6
J gene: TRBJ2-5
clone size: few

CDR3 protein: CASTQRGRGTEAFF
CDR3 DNA: TGTGCCAGCACCCAAAGGGGGCGCGGAACTGAAGCTTTCTTT
D gene: TRBD1
CDR3 length: 14
V gene: TRBV6-5
J gene: TRBJ1-1
clone size: -

CDR3 protein: CASSPAWGGSNQPQHF
CDR3 DNA: TGTGCCAGCAGCCCCGCATGGGGAGGGAGCAATCAGCCCCAGCATTTT
D gene: -
CDR3 length: 16
V gene: TRBV7-6
J gene: TRBJ1-5
clone size: -

CDR3 protein: CASSLRVAEINNEQFF
CDR3 DNA: TGTGCCAGCTCACTACGGGTGGCGGAGATTAACAATGAGCAGTTCTTC
D gene: -
CDR3 length: 16
V gene: TRBV18
J gene: TRBJ2-1
clone size: -

CDR3 protein: CASSLRTGGFTSGANVLTF
CDR3 DNA: TGTGCCAGCAGCCTAAGGACAGGGGGCTTCACCTCTGGGGCCAACGTCCTGACTTTC
D gene: TRBD1
CDR3 length: 19
V gene: TRBV5-5
J gene: TRBJ2-6
clone size: -

CDR3 protein: CASSPAGGGYGYTF
CDR3 DNA: TGTGCCAGCAGTCCCGCCGGGGGCGGCTATGGCTACACCTTC
D gene: -
CDR3 length: 14
V gene: TRBV6-6
J gene: TRBJ1-2
clone size: -

CDR3 protein: CASSRESGANVLTF
CDR3 DNA: TGTGCCAGCAGCAGGGAGTCCGGGGCCAACGTCCTGACTTTC
D gene: -
CDR3 length: 14
V gene: TRBV5-4
J gene: TRBJ2-6
clone size: -

CDR3 protein: CASRTSGSNTGELFF
CDR3 DNA: TGTGCCAGTAGGACTAGCGGGAGTAACACCGGGGAGCTGTTTTTT
D gene: TRBD2
CDR3 length: 15
V gene: TRBV19
J gene: TRBJ2-2
clone size: -

CDR3 protein: CASSLPAGELFF
CDR3 DNA: TGTGCCAGCAGTTTACCGGCCGGGGAGCTGTTTTTT
D gene: -
CDR3 length: 12
V gene: TRBV28
J gene: TRBJ2-2
clone size: -

CDR3 protein: CASSYVWGIAYNEQFF
CDR3 DNA: TGTGCCAGCAGTTATGTTTGGGGGATCGCCTACAATGAGCAGTTCTTC
D gene: -
CDR3 length: 16
V gene: TRBV6-5
J gene: TRBJ2-1
clone size: -

CDR3 protein: CASSTNPPGQLYEQYF
CDR3 DNA: TGTGCCAGCAGCACCAACCCACCGGGACAGCTCTACGAGCAGTACTTC
D gene: TRBD1
CDR3 length: 16
V gene: TRBV11-2
J gene: TRBJ2-7
clone size: once

CDR3 protein: CAISDRREGAFF
CDR3 DNA: TGTGCCATCAGTGACCGGCGGGAGGGAGCTTTCTTT
D gene: -
CDR3 length: 12
V gene: TRBV10-3
J gene: TRBJ1-1
clone size: once

CDR3 protein: CASSGGIMNTEAFF
CDR3 DNA: TGTGCCAGTAGTGGGGGGATTATGAACACTGAAGCTTTCTTT
D gene: -
CDR3 length: 14
V gene: TRBV19
J gene: TRBJ1-1
clone size: -

CDR3 protein: CASSLTGTSGRPHETQYF
CDR3 DNA: TGTGCCAGCAGCTTGACCGGGACTAGCGGGCGCCCCCATGAGACCCAGTACTTC
D gene: TRBD2
CDR3 length: 18
V gene: TRBV7-2
J gene: TRBJ2-5
clone size: -

CDR3 protein: CASRRASTDTQYF
CDR3 DNA: TGTGCCAGCAGGAGAGCTAGCACAGATACGCAGTATTTT
D gene: -
CDR3 length: 13
V gene: TRBV6-6
J gene: TRBJ2-3
clone size: -

CDR3 protein: CASSWSLSPGRTEAFF
CDR3 DNA: TGTGCCAGCAGTTGGTCCCTATCTCCAGGGCGAACTGAAGCTTTCTTT
D gene: -
CDR3 length: 16
V gene: TRBV6-6
J gene: TRBJ1-1
clone size: -

CDR3 protein: CASSVGLDSYEQYF
CDR3 DNA: TGTGCCAGCAGCGTGGGACTAGACTCCTACGAGCAGTACTTC
D gene: TRBD2
CDR3 length: 14
V gene: TRBV5-4
J gene: TRBJ2-7
clone size: -

CDR3 protein: CASRSSRTLNTGELFF
CDR3 DNA: TGTGCCAGTAGGTCGTCCAGGACTTTAAACACCGGGGAGCTGTTTTTT
D gene: -
CDR3 length: 16
V gene: TRBV19
J gene: TRBJ2-2
clone size: -

CDR3 protein: CASSVREGTNEKLFF
CDR3 DNA: TGTGCCAGCAGCGTAAGGGAGGGGACTAATGAAAAACTGTTTTTT
D gene: -
CDR3 length: 15
V gene: TRBV9
J gene: TRBJ1-4
clone size: -

CDR3 protein: CASSLSRIGTDTQYF
CDR3 DNA: TGCGCCAGCAGCTTGAGTCGCATCGGCACAGATACGCAGTATTTT
D gene: -
CDR3 length: 15
V gene: TRBV5-1
J gene: TRBJ2-3
clone size: -

CDR3 protein: CASSSYTGELFF
CDR3 DNA: TGTGCCAGCAGTTCCTACACCGGGGAGCTGTTTTTT
D gene: -
CDR3 length: 12
V gene: TRBV27
J gene: TRBJ2-2
clone size: -

CDR3 protein: CASKTGQEITGELFF
CDR3 DNA: TGTGCCAGTAAAACGGGACAGGAGATCACCGGGGAGCTGTTTTTT
D gene: TRBD1
CDR3 length: 15
V gene: TRBV19
J gene: TRBJ2-2
clone size: -

CDR3 protein: CASSYGVYWDNEQFF
CDR3 DNA: TGTGCCAGCAGTTACGGGGTCTACTGGGACAATGAGCAGTTCTTC
D gene: -
CDR3 length: 15
V gene: TRBV6-6
J gene: TRBJ2-1
clone size: -

CDR3 protein: CASSPGTGIHGYTF
CDR3 DNA: TGTGCCAGCAGTCCCGGGACAGGGATTCATGGCTACACCTTC
D gene: TRBD1
CDR3 length: 14
V gene: TRBV6-1
J gene: TRBJ1-2
clone size: -